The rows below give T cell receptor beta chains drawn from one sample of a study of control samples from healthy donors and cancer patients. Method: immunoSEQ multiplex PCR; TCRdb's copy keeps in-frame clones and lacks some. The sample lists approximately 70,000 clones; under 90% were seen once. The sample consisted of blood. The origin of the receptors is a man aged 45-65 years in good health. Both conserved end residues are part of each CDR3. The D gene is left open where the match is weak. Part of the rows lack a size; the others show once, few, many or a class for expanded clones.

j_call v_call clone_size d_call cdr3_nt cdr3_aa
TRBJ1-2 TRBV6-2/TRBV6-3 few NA TGTGCCAGCAGCCTAAAAAGCCTCTATGGCTACACCTTC CASSLKSLYGYTF
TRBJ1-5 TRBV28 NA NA TGTGCCAGCAGCCGACTGGGTCAGCCCCAGCATTTT CASSRLGQPQHF
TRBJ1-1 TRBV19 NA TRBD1 TGTGCCAGTAGTATACTGGACAGGGCTAGACCTGAAGCTTTCTTT CASSILDRARPEAFF
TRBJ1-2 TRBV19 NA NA TGTGCCAGTAGGCCGGTTGGGGGCGGGAATGGCTACACCTTC CASRPVGGGNGYTF
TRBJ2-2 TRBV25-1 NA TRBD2 TGTGCCAGCAGTGGGACTAGCAGGACCGGGGAGCTGTTTTTT CASSGTSRTGELFF
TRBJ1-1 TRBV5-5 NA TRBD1 TGTGCCAGCAGCTTGTATAATGCAGGGGGGAACACTGAAGCTTTCTTT CASSLYNAGGNTEAFF
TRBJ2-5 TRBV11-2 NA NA TGTGCCAGCAGCCCCCTATTGGACGGGTTGGAGACCCAGTACTTC CASSPLLDGLETQYF
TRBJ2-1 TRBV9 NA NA TGTGCCAGCAGCGTAGTTGCCAGTGACAATGAGCAGTTCTTC CASSVVASDNEQFF
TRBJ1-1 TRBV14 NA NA TGTGCCAGCACCGGGCCCCAGGGATTTTCAGGGGAAGCTTTCTTT CASTGPQGFSGEAFF
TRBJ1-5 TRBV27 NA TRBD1 TGTGCCAGCAGAACCGGGACAGGTTTAAATCAGCCCCAGCATTTT CASRTGTGLNQPQHF
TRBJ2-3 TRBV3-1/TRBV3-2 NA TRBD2 TGTGCCAGCAGCCAAGGCTTTAGCGGGGGCGCAGATACGCAGTATTTT CASSQGFSGGADTQYF
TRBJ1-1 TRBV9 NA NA TGTGCCAGCAGCCCCTTTAGGGGAAACACTGAAGCTTTCTTT CASSPFRGNTEAFF
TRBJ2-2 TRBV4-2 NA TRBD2 TGTGCCAGCAGCCTTAGCGGGGGGAGTAACACCGGGGAGCTGTTTTTT CASSLSGGSNTGELFF
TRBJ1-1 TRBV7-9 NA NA TGTGCCAGCAGGGAAAACATGAAGAACACTGAAGCTTTCTTT CASRENMKNTEAFF